These 3 T cell receptor beta chains were all obtained from the same sample, sequenced in a study of patients and donors after allogeneic stem cell transplantation. TCRdb reprocessed the RT-PCR reads with MiXCR, giving one entry per CDR3 protein. The table lists more than 150,000 distinct CDR3 sequences, about 40% of them singletons. Sequencing was done on a sample of blood, either unsorted or a sorted T cell fraction (not recorded which). These receptors were obtained from a human donor who was either an allogeneic HSCT recipient or a stem cell or donor lymphocyte infusion donor (not recorded which). It is not recorded whose cells these are; they may come from a transplant donor.

The table lists this clonotype with a few counts. The V and J genes are TRBV7-2 and TRBJ2-1; 7 bases map to TRBD1. The CDR3 covers 13 residues. V shed 6 bases, J shed 15 bases, and the junction held 14 bases outside the gene matches. Germline V gene data show CDR1 as SGHTA and CDR2 as FQGNSA. The CDR3 bases are TGTGCCAGCAGTCCCCATGGGACAGACCTAGGGTTCTTC. This translates into CASSPHGTDLGFF.

The CDR3 nucleotides read TGTGCCAGCAGCTCAAGCGGGGCCGGAAACACTGAAGCTTTCTTT. Its protein product is CASSSSGAGNTEAFF. The V call is TRBV28, the J call TRBJ1-1; possibly TRBD1 for D (5 bases). CDR3 size: 15 residues. The germline CDR1 and CDR2 sequences are MDHEN and SYDVKM. Trimming stripped 6 bases from V and 2 bases from J, with 16 bases between.

This clonotype was detected a few times. The rearrangement links TRBV4-1 to TRBJ1-6; TRBD1 aligns across 11 bases. This CDR3 region has 19 residues. Germline assignment: CDR1 MGHRA and CDR2 YSYEKL. V dropped 0 bases and J dropped 7; count of bases not matched to a gene: 11. The CDR3 DNA reads TGCGCCAGCAGCCAAGAAGGACAGGGGGCAGGGATTGCGAATTCACCCCTCCACTTT. Its translation is CASSQEGQGAGIANSPLHF.